These T cell receptor beta chains were read from a single sample in a study of T cells in Graves' hyperthyroidism and ophthalmopathy. TCRdb reanalysed the multiplex PCR reads using MiXCR and keeps one entry per CDR3 protein. The data hold under 350,000 distinct CDR3 sequences, with roughly 18% observed a single time. Sequenced sample: blood. Receptors were obtained from a woman between 50 and 59 years old with Graves' hyperthyroidism. Each CDR3 is given with its conserved first and last residue. The D gene is left open where the match is weak.

v_call cdr3_length d_call cdr3_aa
TRBV2 16 - CASGGQFHGGTDTQYF
TRBV28 14 - CASSLMGADQPQHF
TRBV5-1 15 - CASSLATSRINEQFF
TRBV5-4 14 - CASSFDSGGNEQFF
TRBV19 14 - CATRSSPGTGELFF
TRBV5-1 16 - CASSSDGYDSGNTIYF
TRBV28 14 - CASSFTGTRETQYF
TRBV2 14 - CASSALTARDTQYF
TRBV27 14 - CASSLGPQGGEQYF
TRBV28 13 - CASSSLYVNTIYF
TRBV10-3 17 - CAISEVGPLVAEETQYF
TRBV27 13 - CATKFGGNYGYTF
TRBV13 13 - CASSFEDGETQYF
TRBV19 17 TRBD1 CASRSTEAGGGNQPQHF
TRBV5-1 16 TRBD2 CASTPWGGSSYNEQFF
TRBV4-1 14 TRBD1 CASRRDRENGELFF
TRBV4-2 14 TRBD2 CASSQLAGAETQYF
TRBV2 17 TRBD1 CASSTGTDRASNQPQHF
TRBV27 15 TRBD1 CASSLYRGLHGELFF
TRBV28 16 TRBD2 CASSPFSTSGKETQYF
TRBV12-3/TRBV12-4 16 - CASSLRGPGGVDEQFF
TRBV7-8 15 - CASSTFGVQRPTQYF
TRBV5-1 13 - CASSLGQADGYTF
TRBV2 14 - CASQPAARDYGYTF
TRBV12-3/TRBV12-4 13 - CASSLGVYNEQFF
TRBV7-2 14 - CASSPTDASDTQYF
TRBV9 18 TRBD2 CASSVDRLAGGVINEQFF
TRBV11-2 16 - CASSLAPSSYNSPLHF
TRBV6-2/TRBV6-3 13 - CASSYSNVEKLFF
TRBV29-1 10 - CSVEQNGYTF
TRBV6-1 15 - CASSEVVSTFRPQHF
TRBV10-3 13 TRBD1 CAISARGQETQYF
TRBV3-1 16 - CASSLQSGPNTGELFF
TRBV5-1 16 TRBD1 CASRPPPDRVVSEQYF
TRBV7-8 13 - CASSLVGGDEQFF
TRBV20-1 14 - CSAREDGVTGELFF
TRBV11-2 16 - CASSLDHGSNTGELFF
TRBV2 13 - CASRGQINYGYTF
TRBV10-2 15 TRBD1 CASRVGQGAYEEQYF
TRBV7-9 13 - CASSLAPGNEQFF
TRBV7-2 14 TRBD1 CASSRTGGDNEQFF